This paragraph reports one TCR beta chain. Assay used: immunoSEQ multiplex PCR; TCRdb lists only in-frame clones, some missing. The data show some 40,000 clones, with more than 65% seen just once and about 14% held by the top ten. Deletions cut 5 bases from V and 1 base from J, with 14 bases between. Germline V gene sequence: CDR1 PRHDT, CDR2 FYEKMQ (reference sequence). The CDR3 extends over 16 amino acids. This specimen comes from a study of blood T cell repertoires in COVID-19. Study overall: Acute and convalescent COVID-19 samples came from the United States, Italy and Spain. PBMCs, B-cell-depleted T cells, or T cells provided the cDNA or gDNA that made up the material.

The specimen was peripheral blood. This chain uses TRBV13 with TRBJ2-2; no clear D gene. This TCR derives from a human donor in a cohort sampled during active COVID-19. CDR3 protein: CASSPQVSMNTGELFF. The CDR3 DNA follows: TGTGCCAGCAGCCCGCAGGTGTCCATGAACACCGGGGAGCTGTTTTTT.